A few counts support the clone carrying this T cell receptor beta chain. The antigen is not known. V shed 5 bases and J 2 bases; nucleotides not matched to a gene: 4. Per germline, CDR1 MNHEY and CDR2 SVGAGI. CDR3 size: 15 residues. MiXCR, applied by TCRdb to the 5' RACE reads, yields one record per CDR3 protein. The profile shows about 340,000 distinct CDR3 sequences, under 25% of them singletons. The data were taken from a study of T-cell memory formation after mild COVID-19. Findings and caveats of the study: Memory sampled before infection contained some responding clones, suggesting cross-reactive memory joined. Specificity for SARS-CoV-2 was not confirmed among the second-wave clones peaking on day 37. CD4+ contracting clones lay mainly in CM and EM, CD8+ ones in EMRA.

This chain uses TRBV6-5 with TRBJ2-3; 10 nucleotides align to TRBD2. This TCR was sampled from an adult woman who had mild COVID-19 (a few samples of this study predate the infection). Cell type and time point are not known. The specimen was PBMCs or a T cell subset sorted from them (not recorded which). The CDR3 spells CASSRTSGTTDTQYF. The CDR3 DNA sequence: TGTGCCAGCAGTAGGACTAGCGGAACCACAGATACGCAGTATTTT.